Below are 27 T cell receptor beta chains sequenced from a single sample in a study of identifying expanded T cells in peripheral blood. TCRdb's table, derived via immunoSEQ multiplex PCR, lists solely in-frame clones and lacks some. The sample consists of approximately 120,000 clones, 84% of them appearing once. Sequences were obtained from blood. All receptors come from a person aged 18-70 years in good health.

The V and J genes are TRBV6-6 and TRBJ1-6, with unresolved D. The CDR3 loop spans 14 amino acids. V was shortened by 4 bases and J by 7 bases, with 11 bases between the two germline ends. The germline V gene encodes CDR1 MNHNY and CDR2 SVGAGI (reference sequence). CDR3 residues: CASSFLAQNSPLHF. The CDR3 nucleotides read TGTGCCAGCAGTTTCCTCGCACAGAATTCACCCCTCCACTTT.

The genes are TRBV7-2 and TRBJ2-1; D not resolved. The length of the CDR3 is 13 residues. Deletions cut 0 bases from V and 10 bases from J, with 10 bases between. CDR1 and CDR2 from the germline V gene are SGHTA and FQGNSA. The CDR3 protein is CASSLAAADEQFF. CDR3 sequence (DNA): TGTGCCAGCAGCTTAGCGGCGGCGGACGAGCAGTTCTTC.

The V call is TRBV4-3, the J call TRBJ2-7; D call uncertain. CDR1 and CDR2 (germline): LGHNA, YSLEER. V was trimmed by 1 base and J by 2 bases, leaving 12 bases between them. The CDR3 length is 15 residues. The CDR3 loop is CASSQGATATYEQYF. CDR3 DNA: TGCGCCAGCAGCCAAGGTGCGACGGCTACCTACGAGCAGTACTTC.

The gene calls are TRBV5-1 and TRBJ2-4, with 10 bases lining up with TRBD1. This CDR3 contains 15 residues. V was pared by 3 bases and J by 1 base, with 1 base of the junction left unmatched. In germline, CDR1 is SGHRS, CDR2 YFSETQ. The CDR3, as DNA: TGCGCCAGCAGCTCGGGACAGGGGGCCAAAAACATTCAGTACTTC. This encodes CASSSGQGAKNIQYF. Together with reference TRBV5-1 and TRBJ2-4, the CDR3 gives the full variable domain: KAGVTQTPRYLIKTRGQQVTLSCSPISGHRSVSWYQQTPGQGLQFLFEYFSETQRNKGNFPGRFSGRQFSNSRSEMNVSTLELGDSALYLCASSSGQGAKNIQYFGAGTRLSVL.

This chain connects TRBV30 to TRBJ1-2, with no clear D. Per germline, CDR1 GTSNPN and CDR2 SVGIG (reference sequence). Trimming pared 8 bases from V and 0 bases from J, leaving 13 bases between. The CDR3 has 13 amino acids. DNA of the CDR3: TGTGCCCTCCGGAGGGTGGCTAACTATGGCTACACCTTC. This sequence encodes CALRRVANYGYTF.

The chain's CDR3 is CASSQQGAYEQYF. As DNA, the CDR3 is TGTGCCAGCAGCCAACAGGGGGCGTACGAGCAGTACTTC. This chain uses TRBV5-5 with TRBJ2-7, with TRBD1 identical over 9 bases. V trimming: 4 bases; J trimming: 4 bases; junction bases outside the gene matches: 3. The CDR3 extends over 13 amino acids. The germline gives CDR1 SGHKS, CDR2 YYEKEE (reference sequence).

CDR3 in amino acids: CASTPGSLVSEAFF. In DNA, the CDR3 is TGTGCCAGCACCCCCGGTAGTTTAGTCAGTGAAGCTTTCTTT. This sequence joins TRBV2 and TRBJ1-1, with D uncertain. Trimming cost V 7 bases and J 7 bases, with 19 bases left between them. The CDR3 spans 14 residues. Germline V gene sequence: CDR1 SNHLY, CDR2 FYNNEI. The whole variable domain, remainder taken from reference TRBV2 and TRBJ1-1, is EPEVTQTPSHQVTQMGQEVILRCVPISNHLYFYWYRQILGQKVEFLVSFYNNEISEKSEIFDDQFSVERPDGSNFTLKIRSTKLEDSAMYFCASTPGSLVSEAFFGQGTRLTVV.

The V call is TRBV5-6, the J call TRBJ1-2, with TRBD1 identical over 8 bases. V shed 2 bases and J 2 bases; nucleotides not matched to a gene: 2. This CDR3 comprises 14 residues. The germline gives CDR1 SGHDT, CDR2 YYEEEE. The CDR3 sequence is CASSLRDRNYGYTF. CDR3 coding DNA: TGTGCCAGCAGCTTAAGGGACAGGAACTATGGCTACACCTTC.

The chain couples TRBV2 to TRBJ2-7; weak D call: TRBD2 (5 bases). The CDR3 sequence is 13 residues long. Trimming shortened V by 1 base and J by 4 bases, and 8 bases separated the two germline ends. Germline assignment: CDR1 SNHLY and CDR2 FYNNEI. The CDR3 loop is CASSEGTLYEQYF. CDR3 in DNA: TGTGCCAGCAGTGAAGGGACTTTATACGAGCAGTACTTC.

The gene calls are TRBV9 and TRBJ1-1; TRBD1 aligns across 8 bases. Germline CDR1 SGDLS, CDR2 YYNGEE. The CDR3 has 14 amino acids. After removal of 2 bases from V and 4 bases from J, the junction contained 4 bases not matched to a gene. CDR3 coding DNA: TGTGCCAGCAGCGTGGGACAGGCTCTCACTGAAGCTTTCTTT. It yields the protein CASSVGQALTEAFF.

This sequence joins TRBV13 and TRBJ2-3; the D is unclear. From germline, CDR1 is PRHDT and CDR2 FYEKMQ (reference sequence). V lost 5 bases and J lost 1, with 7 bases in between. The CDR3 is 13 amino acids. The CDR3 DNA reads TGTGCCAGCAGCCCCGGCGGCACAGATACGCAGTATTTT. Its protein product is CASSPGGTDTQYF.

The V and J genes are TRBV19 and TRBJ2-5, with 9 bases lining up with TRBD1. CDR3 length: 15 amino acids. Unmatched junction bases numbered 7, after V lost 5 bases and J lost 3 bases. Germline V gives CDR1 LNHDA, CDR2 SQIVND (reference sequence). The CDR3 nucleotides are TGTGCCAGTAGTGCAACAGGGGGCCGGGAAGAGACCCAGTACTTC. It codes for CASSATGGREETQYF.

This clone was seen once. The chain uses TRBV11-2 and TRBJ2-2; D unclear. Germline V CDR1 and CDR2: SGHAT, FQNNGV. The length of the CDR3 is 13 residues. Between the trimmed V and J ends, which lost 7 bases and 2 bases, there was a span of 8 bases. The CDR3 is CASNWGNTGELFF. CDR3 DNA: TGTGCCAGCAACTGGGGAAACACCGGGGAGCTGTTTTTT.

The V and J genes are TRBV7-2 and TRBJ2-2; the match to TRBD2 covers 13 bases. Germline V gene sequence: CDR1 SGHTA, CDR2 FQGNSA. With V trimmed by 4 bases and J by 6 bases, 5 bases remained unmatched. The CDR3 is 16 amino acids. The CDR3 coding sequence is TGTGCCAGCAGCTCGCGACTAGCGGGGGGCCCCGGGGAGCTGTTTTTT. Translated: CASSSRLAGGPGELFF.

Only a few counts were recorded for this clone. The gene calls are TRBV5-1 and TRBJ2-3, with D unresolved. In germline, CDR1 is SGHRS, CDR2 YFSETQ. The CDR3 is made up of 15 amino acids. The ends were cut back, 0 bases at V and 0 bases at J, with 8 bases in the middle. CDR3 DNA sequence: TGCGCCAGCAGCTTGGGGCTGGCCAGCACAGATACGCAGTATTTT. It codes for CASSLGLASTDTQYF.

The chain carries TRBV19 and TRBJ1-1; 8 bases match TRBD1. CDR3 length: 13 amino acids. V trimming: 7 bases; J trimming: 4 bases; junction bases outside the gene matches: 5. The germline CDR1 and CDR2 sequences are LNHDA and SQIVND (reference sequence). CDR3 DNA sequence: TGTGCCAGTAAGCACAGGGGGGGCACTGAAGCTTTCTTT. Its translation: CASKHRGGTEAFF.

The rearrangement links TRBV7-2 to TRBJ1-6; D ambiguous. The germline V and J ends were trimmed by 1 base and 7 bases, with 5 bases remaining between them. Germline V CDR1 and CDR2: SGHTA, FQGNSA. The CDR3 is 13 amino acids. CDR3 in DNA: TGTGCCAGCAGCTTAGGGCCAAATTCACCCCTCCACTTT. Translation gives CASSLGPNSPLHF.

CDR3: CASSSESYGYTF. In DNA, the CDR3 is TGTGCCAGCAGCTCCGAATCCTATGGCTACACCTTC. The chain joins TRBV7-9 to TRBJ1-2; D is unclear. The germline V gene has CDR1 SEHNR and CDR2 FQNEAQ (reference sequence). Trimming stripped 4 bases from V and 4 bases from J, with 7 bases between. This CDR3 comprises 12 residues.

This chain uses TRBV7-2 with TRBJ1-5, with unresolved D. V lost 1 base and J 4 bases, leaving 11 bases between the germline ends. Germline assignment: CDR1 SGHTA and CDR2 FQGNSA. This CDR3 region has 15 residues. The CDR3: CASSLGRSSNQPQHF. In DNA, the CDR3 is TGTGCCAGCAGCTTAGGTCGGAGTAGTAATCAGCCCCAGCATTTT.

This clone was seen only once. The chain couples TRBV30 to TRBJ1-2, with D perhaps matching TRBD1 (6 bases). This CDR3 spans 12 amino acids. With 2 bases removed from V and 7 bases from J, the gap between germline ends came to 11 bases. CDR1 and CDR2 from the germline V gene are GTSNPN and SVGIG (reference sequence). The CDR3 sequence: CAWSKNRAGYTF. CDR3 DNA: TGTGCCTGGAGTAAAAACAGGGCTGGCTACACCTTC.

The chain links TRBV7-8 to TRBJ1-2; 12 nucleotides match TRBD1. The CDR3 sequence is 16 residues long. V lost 5 bases, J lost 6 bases, and 10 bases stayed unmatched. Germline lookup yields CDR1 SGHVS and CDR2 FQNEAQ. In nucleotides, the CDR3 is TGTGCCAGCAGCACCTGGGACAGGGGGCTTTACGATGGCTACACCTTC. It yields the protein CASSTWDRGLYDGYTF.

The chain is built from TRBV7-2 and TRBJ2-7, with D hard to call. Deletions cut 5 bases from V and 1 base from J, with 12 bases between. The CDR3 totals 14 residues. Germline V lookup: CDR1 SGHTA, CDR2 FQGNSA. The DNA of the CDR3 is TGTGCCAGCAGCCTCAGCCGCGAGTCCTACGAGCAGTACTTC. Protein: CASSLSRESYEQYF.

V is TRBV10-2 and J is TRBJ1-1, with D tentatively TRBD1 (6 bases). The CDR3 is made up of 13 amino acids. Trimming removed 8 bases from V and 3 bases from J, with 13 bases in between. CDR1 and CDR2 (germline): WSHSY, SAAADI. The CDR3 loop is CASGRGTDTEAFF. The CDR3 DNA sequence: TGCGCCAGCGGAAGGGGGACGGACACTGAAGCTTTCTTT.

The chain uses TRBV5-4 and TRBJ2-3; possible D gene TRBD2, 7 bases. The CDR3 length is 14 residues. Germline V gene data show CDR1 as SGHNT and CDR2 as YYREEE (reference sequence). The V end lost 4 bases, the J end lost 6 bases, and 15 bases lay between the germline ends. CDR3 protein: CASSLGGAGDTQYF. CDR3 in DNA: TGTGCCAGCAGCCTGGGGGGGGCGGGTGATACGCAGTATTTT. The full variable domain, in which reference TRBV5-4 and TRBJ2-3 provide the parts outside the CDR3, is ETGVTQSPTHLIKTRGQQVTLRCSSQSGHNTVSWYQQALGQGPQFIFQYYREEENGRGNFPPRFSGLQFPNYSSELNVNALELDDSALYLCASSLGGAGDTQYFGPGTRLTVL.

This clone was seen only once. The chain employs TRBV10-3 and TRBJ1-6; tentative D call: TRBD1 (6 bases). The CDR3 is 13 amino acids. Germline V gene sequence: CDR1 ENHRY, CDR2 SYGVKD. The ends were cut back, 6 bases at V and 6 bases at J, with 9 bases in the middle. This CDR3 is CAISGQSNSPLHF. CDR3 in DNA: TGTGCCATCAGCGGACAGAGTAATTCACCCCTCCACTTT.

V and J are TRBV6-5 and TRBJ2-7; 9 bases fit TRBD1. The V segment lost 6 bases and the J segment 3 bases; nucleotides outside the gene matches: 9. Germline CDR1 MNHEY, CDR2 SVGAGI. CDR3 length: 15 amino acids. The CDR3 DNA is TGTGCCAGCAGCAGCCGGGACAGGGTCATCTACGAGCAGTACTTC. Protein sequence: CASSSRDRVIYEQYF.

This chain connects TRBV7-8 to TRBJ1-5; D perhaps matches TRBD1 (6 bases). Per the germline V gene, CDR1 is SGHVS and CDR2 is FQNEAQ. V was pared by 5 bases and J by 2 bases, with 19 bases between. CDR3 length equals 17 residues. The CDR3, as DNA: TGTGCCAGCAGCACCGACCGGGGGGCAGGGGGCAATCAGCCCCAGCATTTT. Translated, it gives CASSTDRGAGGNQPQHF.